This note documents a single T cell receptor beta chain sequence. Per the original methods: Reference gene primer amplification gave estimated nucleated cell counts. Profiling relied on immunoSEQ multiplex PCR, and the TCRdb table lists in-frame clones only, not all of them. V and J calls and clone size follow that table, whereas D and trimming were derived from the DNA. Of a few hundred thousand clones listed, approximately 90% are singletons. All enrollees were roughly 18 to 90 years old and from 20 to 25 US areas. The entry originates in a study of blood T cell repertoires in COVID-19. The origin of this receptor is a woman aged 18-29 years who had been exposed to COVID-19. Sample: PBMCs or T cells enriched from blood (not recorded which).

DNA for the CDR3: TGTGCCAGCAGCTTTCCCGCAGAGGTTTCCTACGAGCAGTACTTC. It encodes CASSFPAEVSYEQYF. The J gene is TRBJ2-7, the V gene TRBV5-5; D ambiguous. The V end was cut by 2 bases, the J end by 1 base, with 13 bases between. The CDR3 runs 15 residues. The germline V gene has CDR1 SGHKS and CDR2 YYEKEE (reference sequence).